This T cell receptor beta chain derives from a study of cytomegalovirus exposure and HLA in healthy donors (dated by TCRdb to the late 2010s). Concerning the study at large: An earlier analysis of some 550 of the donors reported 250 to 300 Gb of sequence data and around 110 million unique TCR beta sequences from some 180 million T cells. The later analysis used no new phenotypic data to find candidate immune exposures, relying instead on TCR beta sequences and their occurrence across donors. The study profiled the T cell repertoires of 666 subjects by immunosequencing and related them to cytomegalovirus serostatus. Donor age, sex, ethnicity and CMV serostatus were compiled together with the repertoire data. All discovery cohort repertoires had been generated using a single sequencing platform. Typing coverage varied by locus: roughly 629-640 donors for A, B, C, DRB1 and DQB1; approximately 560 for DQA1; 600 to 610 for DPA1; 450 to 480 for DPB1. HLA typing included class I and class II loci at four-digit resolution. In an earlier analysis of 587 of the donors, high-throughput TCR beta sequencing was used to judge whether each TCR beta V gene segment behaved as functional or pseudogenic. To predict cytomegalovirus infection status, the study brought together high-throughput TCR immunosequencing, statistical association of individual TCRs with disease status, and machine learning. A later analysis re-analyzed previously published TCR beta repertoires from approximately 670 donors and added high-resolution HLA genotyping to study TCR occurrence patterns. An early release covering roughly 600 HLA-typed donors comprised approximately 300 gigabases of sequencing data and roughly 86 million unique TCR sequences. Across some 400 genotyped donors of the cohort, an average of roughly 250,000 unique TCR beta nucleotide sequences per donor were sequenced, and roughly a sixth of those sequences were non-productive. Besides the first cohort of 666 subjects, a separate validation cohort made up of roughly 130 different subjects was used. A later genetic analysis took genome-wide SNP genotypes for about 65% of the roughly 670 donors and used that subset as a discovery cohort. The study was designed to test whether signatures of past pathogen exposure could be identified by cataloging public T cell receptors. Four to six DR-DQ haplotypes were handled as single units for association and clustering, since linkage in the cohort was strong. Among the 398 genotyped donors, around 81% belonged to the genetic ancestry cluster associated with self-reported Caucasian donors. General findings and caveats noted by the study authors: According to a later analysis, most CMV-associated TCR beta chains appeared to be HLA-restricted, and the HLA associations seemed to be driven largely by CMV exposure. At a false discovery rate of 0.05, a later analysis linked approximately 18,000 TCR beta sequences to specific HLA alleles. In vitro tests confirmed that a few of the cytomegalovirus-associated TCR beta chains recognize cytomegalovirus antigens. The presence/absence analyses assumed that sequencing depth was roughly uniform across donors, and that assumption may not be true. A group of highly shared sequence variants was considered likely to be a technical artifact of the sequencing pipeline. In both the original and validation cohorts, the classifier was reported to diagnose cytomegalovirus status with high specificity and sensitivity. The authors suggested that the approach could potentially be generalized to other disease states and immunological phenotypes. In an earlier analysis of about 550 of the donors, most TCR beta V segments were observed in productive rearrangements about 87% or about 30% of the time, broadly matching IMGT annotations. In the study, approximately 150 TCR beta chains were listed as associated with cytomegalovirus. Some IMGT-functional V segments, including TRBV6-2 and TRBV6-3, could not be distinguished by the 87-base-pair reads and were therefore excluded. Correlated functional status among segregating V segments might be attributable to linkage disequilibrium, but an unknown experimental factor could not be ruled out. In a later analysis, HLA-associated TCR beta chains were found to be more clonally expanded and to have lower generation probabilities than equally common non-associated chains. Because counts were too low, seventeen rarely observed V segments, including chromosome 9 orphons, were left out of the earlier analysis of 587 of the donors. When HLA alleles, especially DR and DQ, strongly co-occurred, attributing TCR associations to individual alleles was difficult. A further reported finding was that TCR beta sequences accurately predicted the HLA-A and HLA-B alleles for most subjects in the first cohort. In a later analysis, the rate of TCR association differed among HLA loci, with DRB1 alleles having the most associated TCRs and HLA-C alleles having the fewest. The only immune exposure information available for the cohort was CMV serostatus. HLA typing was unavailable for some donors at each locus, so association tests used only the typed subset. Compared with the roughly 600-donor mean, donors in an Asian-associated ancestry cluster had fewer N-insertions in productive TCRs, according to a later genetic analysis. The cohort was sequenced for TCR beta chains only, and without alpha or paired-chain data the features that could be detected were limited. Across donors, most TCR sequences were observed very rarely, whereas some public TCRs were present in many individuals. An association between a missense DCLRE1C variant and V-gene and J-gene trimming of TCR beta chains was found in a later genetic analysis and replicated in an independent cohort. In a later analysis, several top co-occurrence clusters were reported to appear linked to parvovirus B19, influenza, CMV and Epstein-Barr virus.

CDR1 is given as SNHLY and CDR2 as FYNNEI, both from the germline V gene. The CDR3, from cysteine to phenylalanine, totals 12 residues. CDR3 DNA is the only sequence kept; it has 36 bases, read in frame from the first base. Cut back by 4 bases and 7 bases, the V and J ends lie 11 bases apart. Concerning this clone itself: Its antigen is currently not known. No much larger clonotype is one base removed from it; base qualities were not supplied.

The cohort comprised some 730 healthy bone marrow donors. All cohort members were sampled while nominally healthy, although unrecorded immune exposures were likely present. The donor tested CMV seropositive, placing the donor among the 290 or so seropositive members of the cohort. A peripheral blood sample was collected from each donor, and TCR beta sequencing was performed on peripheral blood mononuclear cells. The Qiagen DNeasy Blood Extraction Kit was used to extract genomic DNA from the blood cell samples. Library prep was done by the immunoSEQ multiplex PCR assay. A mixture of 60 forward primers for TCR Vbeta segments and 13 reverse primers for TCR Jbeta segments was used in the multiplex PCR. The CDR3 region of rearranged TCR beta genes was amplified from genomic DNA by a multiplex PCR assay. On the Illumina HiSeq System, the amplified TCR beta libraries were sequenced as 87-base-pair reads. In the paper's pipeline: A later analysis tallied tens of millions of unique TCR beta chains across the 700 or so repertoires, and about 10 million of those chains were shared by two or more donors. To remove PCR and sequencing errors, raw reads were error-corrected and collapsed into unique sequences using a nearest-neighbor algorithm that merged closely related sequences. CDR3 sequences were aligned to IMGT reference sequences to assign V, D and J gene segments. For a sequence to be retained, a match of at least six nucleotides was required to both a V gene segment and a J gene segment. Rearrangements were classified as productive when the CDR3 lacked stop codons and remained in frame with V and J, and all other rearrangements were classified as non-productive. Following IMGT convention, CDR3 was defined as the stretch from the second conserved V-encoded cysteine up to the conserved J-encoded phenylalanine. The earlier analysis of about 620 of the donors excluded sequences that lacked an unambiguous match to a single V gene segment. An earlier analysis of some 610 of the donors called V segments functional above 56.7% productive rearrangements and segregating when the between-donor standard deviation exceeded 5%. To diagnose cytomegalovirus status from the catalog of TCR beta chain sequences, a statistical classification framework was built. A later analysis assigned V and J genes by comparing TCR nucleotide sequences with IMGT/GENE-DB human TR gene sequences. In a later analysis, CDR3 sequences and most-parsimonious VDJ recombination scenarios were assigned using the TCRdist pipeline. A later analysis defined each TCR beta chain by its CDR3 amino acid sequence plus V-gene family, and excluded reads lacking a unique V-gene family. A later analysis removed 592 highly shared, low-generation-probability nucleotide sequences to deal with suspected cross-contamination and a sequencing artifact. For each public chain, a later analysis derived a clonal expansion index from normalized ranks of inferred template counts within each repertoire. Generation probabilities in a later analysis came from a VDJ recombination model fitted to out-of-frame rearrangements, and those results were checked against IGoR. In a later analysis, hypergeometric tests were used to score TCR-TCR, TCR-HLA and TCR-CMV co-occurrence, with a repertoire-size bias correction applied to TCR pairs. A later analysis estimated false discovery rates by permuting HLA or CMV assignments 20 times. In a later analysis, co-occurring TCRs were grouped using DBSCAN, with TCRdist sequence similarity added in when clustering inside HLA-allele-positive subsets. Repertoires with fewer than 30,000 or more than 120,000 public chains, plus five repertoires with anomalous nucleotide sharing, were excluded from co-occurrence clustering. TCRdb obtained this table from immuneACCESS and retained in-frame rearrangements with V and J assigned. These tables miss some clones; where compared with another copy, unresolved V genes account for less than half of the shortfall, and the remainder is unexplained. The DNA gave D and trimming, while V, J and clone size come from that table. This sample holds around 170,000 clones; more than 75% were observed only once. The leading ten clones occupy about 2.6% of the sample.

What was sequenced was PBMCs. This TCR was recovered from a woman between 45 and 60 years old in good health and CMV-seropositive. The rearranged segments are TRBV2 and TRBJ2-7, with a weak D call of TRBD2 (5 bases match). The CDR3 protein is CASSGGRGEQYF. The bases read TGTGCCAGCAGTGGCGGCCGGGGAGAGCAGTACTTC.